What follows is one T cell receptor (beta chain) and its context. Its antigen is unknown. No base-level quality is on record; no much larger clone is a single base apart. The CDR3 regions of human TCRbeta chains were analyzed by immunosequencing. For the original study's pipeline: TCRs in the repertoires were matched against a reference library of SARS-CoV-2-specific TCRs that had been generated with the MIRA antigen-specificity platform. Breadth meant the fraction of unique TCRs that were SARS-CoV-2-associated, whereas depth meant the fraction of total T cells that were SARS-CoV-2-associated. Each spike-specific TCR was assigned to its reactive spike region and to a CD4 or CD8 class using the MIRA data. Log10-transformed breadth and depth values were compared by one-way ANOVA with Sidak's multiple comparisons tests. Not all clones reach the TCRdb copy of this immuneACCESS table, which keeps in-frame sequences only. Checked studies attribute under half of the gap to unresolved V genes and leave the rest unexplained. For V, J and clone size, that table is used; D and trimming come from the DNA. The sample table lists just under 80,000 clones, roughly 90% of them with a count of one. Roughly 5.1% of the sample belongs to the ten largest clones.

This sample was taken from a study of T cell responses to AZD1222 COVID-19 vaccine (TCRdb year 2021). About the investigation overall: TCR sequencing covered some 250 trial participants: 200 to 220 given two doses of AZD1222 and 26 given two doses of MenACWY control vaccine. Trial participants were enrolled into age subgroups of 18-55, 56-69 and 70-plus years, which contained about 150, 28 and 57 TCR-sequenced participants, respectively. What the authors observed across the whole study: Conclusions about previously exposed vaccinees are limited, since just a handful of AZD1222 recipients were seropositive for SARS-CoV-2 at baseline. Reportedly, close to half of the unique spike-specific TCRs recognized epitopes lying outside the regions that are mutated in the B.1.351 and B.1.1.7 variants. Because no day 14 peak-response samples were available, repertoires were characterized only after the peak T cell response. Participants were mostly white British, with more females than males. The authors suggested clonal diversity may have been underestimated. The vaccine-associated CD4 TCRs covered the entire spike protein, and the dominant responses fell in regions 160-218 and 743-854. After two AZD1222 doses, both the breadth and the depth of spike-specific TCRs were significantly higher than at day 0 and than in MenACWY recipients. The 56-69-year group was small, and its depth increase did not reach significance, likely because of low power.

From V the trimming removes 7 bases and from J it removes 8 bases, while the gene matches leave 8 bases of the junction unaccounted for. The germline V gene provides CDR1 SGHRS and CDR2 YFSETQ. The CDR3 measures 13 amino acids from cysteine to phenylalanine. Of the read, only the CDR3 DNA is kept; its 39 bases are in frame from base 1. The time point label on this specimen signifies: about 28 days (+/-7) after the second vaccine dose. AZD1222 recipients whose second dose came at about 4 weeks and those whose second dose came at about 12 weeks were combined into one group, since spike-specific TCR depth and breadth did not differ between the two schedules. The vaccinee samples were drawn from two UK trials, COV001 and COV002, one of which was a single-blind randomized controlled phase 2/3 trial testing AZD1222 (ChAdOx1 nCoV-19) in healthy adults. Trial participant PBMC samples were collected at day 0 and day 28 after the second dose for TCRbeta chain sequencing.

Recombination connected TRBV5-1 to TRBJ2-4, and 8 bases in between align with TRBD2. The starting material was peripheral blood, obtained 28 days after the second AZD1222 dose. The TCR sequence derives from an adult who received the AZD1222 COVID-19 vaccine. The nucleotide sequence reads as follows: TGCGCCAGCCGCCCGGGGGGGATGGACATTCAGTACTTC. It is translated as CASRPGGMDIQYF. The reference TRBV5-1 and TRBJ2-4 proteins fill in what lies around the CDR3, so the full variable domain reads KAGVTQTPRYLIKTRGQQVTLSCSPISGHRSVSWYQQTPGQGLQFLFEYFSETQRNKGNFPGRFSGRQFSNSRSEMNVSTLELGDSALYLCASRPGGMDIQYFGAGTRLSVL.